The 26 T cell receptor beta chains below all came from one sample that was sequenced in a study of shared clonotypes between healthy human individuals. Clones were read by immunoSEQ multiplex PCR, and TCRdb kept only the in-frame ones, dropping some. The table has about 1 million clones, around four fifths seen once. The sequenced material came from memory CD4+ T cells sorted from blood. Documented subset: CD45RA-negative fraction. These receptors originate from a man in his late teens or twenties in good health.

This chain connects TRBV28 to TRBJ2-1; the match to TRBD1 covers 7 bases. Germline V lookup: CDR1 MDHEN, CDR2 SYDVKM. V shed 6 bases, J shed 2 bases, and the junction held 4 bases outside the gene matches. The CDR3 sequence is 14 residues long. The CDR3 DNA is TGTGCCAGCAGGAAAGGGGGCACCTACAATGAGCAGTTCTTC. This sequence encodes CASRKGGTYNEQFF.

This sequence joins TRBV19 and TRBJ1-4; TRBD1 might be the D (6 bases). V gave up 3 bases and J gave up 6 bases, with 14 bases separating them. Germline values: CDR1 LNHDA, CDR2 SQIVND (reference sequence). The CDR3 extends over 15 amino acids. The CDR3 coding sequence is TGTGCCAGTAGTATTTTCAGGGGTCGGGATGAAAAACTGTTTTTT. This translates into CASSIFRGRDEKLFF.

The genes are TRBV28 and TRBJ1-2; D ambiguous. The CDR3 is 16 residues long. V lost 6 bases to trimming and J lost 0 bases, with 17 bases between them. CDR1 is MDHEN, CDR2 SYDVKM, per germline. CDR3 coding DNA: TGTGCCAGCAGAGAGAGAGTGGACGGCGCTAACTATGGCTACACCTTC. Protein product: CASRERVDGANYGYTF.

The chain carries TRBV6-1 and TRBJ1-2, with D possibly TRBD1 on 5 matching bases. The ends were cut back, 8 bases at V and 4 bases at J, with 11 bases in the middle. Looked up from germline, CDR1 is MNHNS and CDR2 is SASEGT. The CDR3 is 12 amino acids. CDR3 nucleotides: TGTGCCAGCCAGGGATACGGCTATGGCTACACCTTC. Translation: CASQGYGYGYTF.

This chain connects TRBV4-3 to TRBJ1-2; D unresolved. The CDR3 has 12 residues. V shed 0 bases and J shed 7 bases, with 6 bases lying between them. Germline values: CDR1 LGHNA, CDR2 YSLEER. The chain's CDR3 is CASSQDTGGYTF. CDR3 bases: TGCGCCAGCAGCCAAGATACGGGTGGCTACACCTTC.

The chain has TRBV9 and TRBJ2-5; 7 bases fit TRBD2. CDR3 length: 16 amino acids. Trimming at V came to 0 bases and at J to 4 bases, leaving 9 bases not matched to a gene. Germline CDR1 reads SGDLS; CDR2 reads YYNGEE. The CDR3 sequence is CASSVGALTSPETQYF. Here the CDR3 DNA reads TGTGCCAGCAGCGTAGGGGCCCTGACTAGCCCAGAGACCCAGTACTTC.

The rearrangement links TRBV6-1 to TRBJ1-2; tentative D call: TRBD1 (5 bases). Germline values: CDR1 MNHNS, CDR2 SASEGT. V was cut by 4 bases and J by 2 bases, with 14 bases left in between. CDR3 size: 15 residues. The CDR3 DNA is TGTGCCAGCAGTGTCGTGGACATCCTCAACTATGGCTACACCTTC. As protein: CASSVVDILNYGYTF.

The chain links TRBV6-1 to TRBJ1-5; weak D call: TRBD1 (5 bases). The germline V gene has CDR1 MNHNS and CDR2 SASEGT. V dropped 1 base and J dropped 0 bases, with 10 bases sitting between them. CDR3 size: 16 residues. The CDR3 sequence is CASSEGWGPSNQPQHF. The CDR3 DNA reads TGTGCCAGCAGTGAAGGGTGGGGACCTAGCAATCAGCCCCAGCATTTT.

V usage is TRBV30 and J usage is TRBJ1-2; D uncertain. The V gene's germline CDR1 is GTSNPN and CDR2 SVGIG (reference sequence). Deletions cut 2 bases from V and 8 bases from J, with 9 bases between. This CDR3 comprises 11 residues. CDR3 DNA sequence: TGTGCCTGGAGTTTAGGCGCCGGCTACACCTTC. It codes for CAWSLGAGYTF.

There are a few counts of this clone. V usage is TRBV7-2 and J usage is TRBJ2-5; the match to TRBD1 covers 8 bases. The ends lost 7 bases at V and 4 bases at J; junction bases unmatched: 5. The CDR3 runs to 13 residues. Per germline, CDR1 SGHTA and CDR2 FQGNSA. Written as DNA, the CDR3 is TGTGCCAGCACCAGGGGGCCAGGAGAGACCCAGTACTTC. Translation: CASTRGPGETQYF.

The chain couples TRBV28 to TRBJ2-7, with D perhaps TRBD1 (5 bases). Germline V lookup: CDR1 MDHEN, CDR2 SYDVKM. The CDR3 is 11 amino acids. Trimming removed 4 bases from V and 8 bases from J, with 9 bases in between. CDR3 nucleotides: TGTGCCAGCAGTTCCAGGGTACAGCAGTACTTC. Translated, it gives CASSSRVQQYF.

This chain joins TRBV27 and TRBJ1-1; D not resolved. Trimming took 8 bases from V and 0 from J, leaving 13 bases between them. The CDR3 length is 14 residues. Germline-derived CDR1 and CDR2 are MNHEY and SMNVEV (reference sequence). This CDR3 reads CASSPRHLNTEAFF. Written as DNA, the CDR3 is TGTGCCAGCTCCCCCCGGCACCTGAACACTGAAGCTTTCTTT.

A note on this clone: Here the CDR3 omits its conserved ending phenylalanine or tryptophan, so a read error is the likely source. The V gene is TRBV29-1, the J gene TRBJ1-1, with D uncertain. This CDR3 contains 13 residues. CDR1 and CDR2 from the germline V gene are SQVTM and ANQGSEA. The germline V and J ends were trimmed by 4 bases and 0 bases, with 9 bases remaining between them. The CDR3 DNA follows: TGCAGCGTTGTACCGCCTATGAACACTGAAGCTTTCTCT. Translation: CSVVPPMNTEAFS.

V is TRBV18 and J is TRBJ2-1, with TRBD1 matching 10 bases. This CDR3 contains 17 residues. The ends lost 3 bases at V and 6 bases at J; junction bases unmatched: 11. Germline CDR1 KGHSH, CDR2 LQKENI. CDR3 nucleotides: TGTGCCAGCTCACCCGTTGCGGGACAGGGGAGCGTCAATGAGCAGTTCTTC. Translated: CASSPVAGQGSVNEQFF.

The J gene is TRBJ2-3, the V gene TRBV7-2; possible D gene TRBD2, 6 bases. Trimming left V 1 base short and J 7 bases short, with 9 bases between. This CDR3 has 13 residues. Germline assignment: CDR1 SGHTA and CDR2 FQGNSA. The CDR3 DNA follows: TGTGCCAGCAGCTTAGGGGGCGGGAATACGCAGTATTTT. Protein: CASSLGGGNTQYF.

This chain's CDR3 is CASSLEPDRSPYEQYF. The CDR3 DNA sequence: TGCGCCAGCAGCTTGGAGCCTGACAGGAGTCCCTACGAGCAGTACTTC. The V gene is TRBV5-1, the J gene TRBJ2-7, with TRBD1 as a possible D gene (6 bases). Germline CDR1 SGHRS, CDR2 YFSETQ. The CDR3 has 16 residues. The germline V and J ends were trimmed by 0 bases and 2 bases, with 15 bases remaining between them.

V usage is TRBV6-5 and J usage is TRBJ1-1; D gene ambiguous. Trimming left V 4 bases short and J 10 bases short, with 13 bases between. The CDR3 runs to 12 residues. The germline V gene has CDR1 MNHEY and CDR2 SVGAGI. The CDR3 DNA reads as TGTGCCAGCAGTTCACTCGGGCTACGAGCTTTCTTT. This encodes CASSSLGLRAFF.

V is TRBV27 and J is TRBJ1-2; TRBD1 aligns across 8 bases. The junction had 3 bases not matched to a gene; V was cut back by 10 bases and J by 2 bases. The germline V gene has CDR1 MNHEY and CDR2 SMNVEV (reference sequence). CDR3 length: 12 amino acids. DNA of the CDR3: TGTGCCACAGGGGGCGTCAACTATGGCTACACCTTC. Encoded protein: CATGGVNYGYTF.

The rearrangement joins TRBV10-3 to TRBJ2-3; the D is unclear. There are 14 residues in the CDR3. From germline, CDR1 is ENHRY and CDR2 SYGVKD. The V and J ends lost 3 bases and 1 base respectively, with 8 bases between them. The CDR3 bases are TGTGCCATCAGTGATCCGTTCGGCACAGATACGCAGTATTTT. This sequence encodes CAISDPFGTDTQYF.

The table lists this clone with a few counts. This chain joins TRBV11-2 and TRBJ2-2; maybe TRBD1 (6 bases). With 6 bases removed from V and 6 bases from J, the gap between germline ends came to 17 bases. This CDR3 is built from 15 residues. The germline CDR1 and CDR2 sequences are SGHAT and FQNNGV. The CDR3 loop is CASRGTLAGAGELFF. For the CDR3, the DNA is TGTGCCAGCAGGGGGACACTCGCAGGCGCCGGGGAGCTGTTTTTT. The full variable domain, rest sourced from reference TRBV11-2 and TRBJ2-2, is EAGVAQSPRYKIIEKRQSVAFWCNPISGHATLYWYQQILGQGPKLLIQFQNNGVVDDSQLPKDRFSAERLKGVDSTLKIQPAKLEDSAVYLCASRGTLAGAGELFFGEGSRLTVL.

This chain's CDR3 is CSASQDSQYF. In nucleotides, the CDR3 is TGCAGTGCTAGTCAGGACTCTCAGTACTTC. This chain connects TRBV20-1 to TRBJ2-5; TRBD2 is a possible D gene (5 bases). The CDR3 sequence is 10 residues long. V lost 3 bases and J lost 11, with 10 bases in between. Germline V gives CDR1 DFQATT, CDR2 SNEGSKA (reference sequence).

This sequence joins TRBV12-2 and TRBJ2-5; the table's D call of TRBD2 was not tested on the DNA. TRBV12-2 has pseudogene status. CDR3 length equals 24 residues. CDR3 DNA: TGTGCAAGTCGCTTAGCGCTTAAATGTTGGGTTCTGGCGCTTCGGGAGGGGTACCAAGAGACCCAGTACTTC. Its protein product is CASRLALKCWVLALREGYQETQYF.

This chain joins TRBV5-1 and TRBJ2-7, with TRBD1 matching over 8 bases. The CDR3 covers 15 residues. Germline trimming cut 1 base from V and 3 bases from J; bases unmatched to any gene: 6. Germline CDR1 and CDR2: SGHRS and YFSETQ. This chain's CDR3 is CASSLWTGPNYEQYF. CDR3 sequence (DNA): TGCGCCAGCAGCTTGTGGACAGGGCCGAACTACGAGCAGTACTTC.

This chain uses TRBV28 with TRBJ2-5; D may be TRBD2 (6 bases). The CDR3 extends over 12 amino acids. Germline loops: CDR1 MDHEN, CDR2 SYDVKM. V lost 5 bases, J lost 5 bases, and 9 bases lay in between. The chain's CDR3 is CASSPGGETQYF. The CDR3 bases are TGTGCCAGCAGTCCCGGAGGGGAGACCCAGTACTTC.

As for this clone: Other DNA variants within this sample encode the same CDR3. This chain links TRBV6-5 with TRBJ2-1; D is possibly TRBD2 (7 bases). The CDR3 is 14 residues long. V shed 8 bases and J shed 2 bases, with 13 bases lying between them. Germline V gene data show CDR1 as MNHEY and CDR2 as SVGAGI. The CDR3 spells CASGPGGPYNEQFF. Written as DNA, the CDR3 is TGTGCCAGCGGTCCCGGGGGGCCCTACAATGAGCAGTTCTTC.

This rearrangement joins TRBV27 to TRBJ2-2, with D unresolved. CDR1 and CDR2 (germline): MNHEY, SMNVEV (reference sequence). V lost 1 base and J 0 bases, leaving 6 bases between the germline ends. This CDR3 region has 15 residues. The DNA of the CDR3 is TGTGCCAGCAGTTTATACAAGACGAACACCGGGGAGCTGTTTTTT. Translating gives CASSLYKTNTGELFF.